Below are 12 T cell receptor beta chains sequenced from a single sample in a study of CD8 T cells in ankylosing spondylitis. TCRdb reprocessed the 5' RACE reads via MiXCR and lists one record per CDR3 protein. Of about 320,000 distinct CDR3 sequences listed, approximately 10% are singletons. The specimen sequenced was blood, either unsorted or a sorted T cell fraction (not recorded which). Every receptor here comes from a female donor with ankylosing spondylitis or in good health (not recorded which).

About this clonotype: Given a much more abundant clone one base away, this may be a read error. The chain joins TRBV5-1 to TRBJ1-1, with D tentatively TRBD1 (5 bases). Germline V gene lookup returns CDR1 SGHRS and CDR2 YFSETQ. Trimming left V 0 bases short and J 1 base short, with 10 bases between. This CDR3 has 15 residues. The CDR3 coding sequence is TGCGCCAGCAGCTTGGAAGGGGTTGAGAACACTGAAGCTTTCTTT. Translated: CASSLEGVENTEAFF. The full variable domain, completed using reference TRBV5-1 and TRBJ1-1, is KAGVTQTPRYLIKTRGQQVTLSCSPISGHRSVSWYQQTPGQGLQFLFEYFSETQRNKGNFPGRFSGRQFSNSRSEMNVSTLELGDSALYLCASSLEGVENTEAFFGQGTRLTVV.

This sequence joins TRBV7-9 and TRBJ2-1, with D maybe TRBD1 (6 bases). The germline V gene encodes CDR1 SEHNR and CDR2 FQNEAQ (reference sequence). The CDR3 sequence is 13 residues long. V gave up 5 bases and J gave up 10 bases, with 15 bases separating them. The CDR3 region is CASSPNRDWEQFF. Here the CDR3 DNA reads TGTGCCAGCAGCCCCAACAGGGATTGGGAGCAGTTCTTC.

Comments on this clonotype: This may be a read error: a much more frequent sequence differs by one nucleotide. This chain uses TRBV27 with TRBJ2-1; 11 bases are shared with TRBD2. The CDR3 extends over 15 amino acids. CDR1 is MNHEY, CDR2 SMNVEV, per germline (reference sequence). The junction had 7 bases not matched to a gene; V was cut back by 6 bases and J by 6 bases. CDR3 in DNA: TGTGCCAGCAGACCCGGGACTAGCGGATTCAATGAGCAGTTCTTC. Protein sequence: CASRPGTSGFNEQFF.

This clonotype has at least ten counts. J is TRBJ2-7 and V is TRBV5-1; D is unresolved. V dropped 0 bases and J dropped 2 bases, with 9 bases sitting between them. The CDR3 consists of 14 residues. Germline V gene data show CDR1 as SGHRS and CDR2 as YFSETQ. The CDR3 is CASSLEVRTYEQYF. CDR3 coding DNA: TGCGCCAGCAGCTTGGAAGTCAGAACCTACGAGCAGTACTTC.

This clonotype was seen at least ten times. The rearrangement links TRBV11-2 to TRBJ2-7; D may be TRBD2 (7 bases). V lost 1 base to trimming and J lost 4 bases, with 17 bases between them. The CDR3 spans 16 residues. Germline assignment: CDR1 SGHAT and CDR2 FQNNGV. The CDR3 reads CASSLVTRGRAYEQYF. The CDR3, as DNA: TGTGCCAGCAGCTTAGTTACTAGGGGGAGGGCGTACGAGCAGTACTTC.

As for this clonotype: Just one base apart from a much larger clone, this may be a read error. Since the CDR3 does not end with the conserved phenylalanine or tryptophan, this likely comes from a read error. The genes are TRBV30 and TRBJ2-1, with a possible D match to TRBD2 (6 bases). CDR1 and CDR2 from the germline V gene are GTSNPN and SVGIG (reference sequence). V gave up 4 bases and J gave up 12 bases, with 16 bases separating them. The CDR3 is 12 residues long. CDR3 coding DNA: TGTGCCTGGACCTCACTCGGGGGTGGGCAGTTCTCC. Its protein product is CAWTSLGGGQFS.

In this sample, this clonotype turned up many times. The chain uses TRBV20-1 and TRBJ2-1, with 13 bases aligning to TRBD2. The CDR3 is 15 amino acids. The trim removed 0 bases at V and 11 bases at J, leaving 7 bases unmatched. In germline, CDR1 is DFQATT, CDR2 SNEGSKA (reference sequence). For the CDR3, the DNA is TGCAGTGCTAGAGATCCGGGACTAGCGGGAATTCAGCAGTTCTTC. It codes for CSARDPGLAGIQQFF.

This clonotype was detected many times. The genes are TRBV6-5 and TRBJ2-1, with TRBD2 matching over 10 bases. The CDR3 runs 18 residues. Germline lookup yields CDR1 MNHEY and CDR2 SVGAGI. V was clipped by 0 bases and J by 0 bases; unmatched bases: 5. CDR3 region: CASSYSGLAASSYNEQFF. The CDR3 coding sequence is TGTGCCAGCAGTTACTCTGGACTAGCGGCGAGCTCCTACAATGAGCAGTTCTTC.

The V and J genes are TRBV2 and TRBJ2-1, with 8 bases matching TRBD1. Germline V gene data show CDR1 as SNHLY and CDR2 as FYNNEI. There are 13 residues in the CDR3. V shed 6 bases, J shed 8 bases, and the junction held 6 bases outside the gene matches. CDR3 residues: CASSGHRGDEQFF. The CDR3, as DNA: TGTGCCAGCAGCGGACACAGGGGGGATGAGCAGTTCTTC.

This clonotype was seen ten or more times. This chain connects TRBV27 to TRBJ2-3; a possible D gene is TRBD1 (5 bases). Germline V gives CDR1 MNHEY, CDR2 SMNVEV (reference sequence). The CDR3 length is 15 residues. V lost 7 bases to trimming and J lost 0 bases, with 14 bases between them. CDR3 in amino acids: CASTKGQGSTDTQYF. In DNA, the CDR3 is TGTGCCAGCACTAAGGGGCAGGGCAGCACAGATACGCAGTATTTT.

This clonotype was seen ten or more times. The rearrangement uses TRBV5-4 and TRBJ2-2; D is unresolved. Germline CDR1 reads SGHNT; CDR2 reads YYREEE (reference sequence). Trimming stripped 1 base from V and 7 bases from J, with 5 bases between. The CDR3 loop spans 12 amino acids. CDR3: CASSLSNGELFF. In DNA form, the CDR3 reads TGTGCCAGCAGCTTGAGTAACGGGGAGCTGTTTTTT.

This clonotype showed up many times. The chain links TRBV20-1 to TRBJ1-4; a weak D match, TRBD1 (6 bases). CDR3 size: 13 residues. Germline CDR1 is DFQATT and CDR2 is SNEGSKA (reference sequence). Trimming left V 6 bases short and J 4 bases short, with 12 bases between. In DNA, the CDR3 is TGCAGTGCCGACACAGGGAGTAATGAAAAACTGTTTTTT. Translating gives CSADTGSNEKLFF.